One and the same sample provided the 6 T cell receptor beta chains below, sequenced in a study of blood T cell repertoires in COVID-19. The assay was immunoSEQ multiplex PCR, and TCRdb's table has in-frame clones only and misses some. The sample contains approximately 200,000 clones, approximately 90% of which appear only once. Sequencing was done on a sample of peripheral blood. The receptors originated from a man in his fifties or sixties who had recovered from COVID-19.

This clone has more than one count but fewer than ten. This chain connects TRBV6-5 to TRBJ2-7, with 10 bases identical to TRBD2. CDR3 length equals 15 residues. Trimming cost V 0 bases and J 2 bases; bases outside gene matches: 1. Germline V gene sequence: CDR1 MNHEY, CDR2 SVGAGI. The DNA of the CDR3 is TGTGCCAGCAGTTACTCAACTAGCGGGACCTACGAGCAGTACTTC. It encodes CASSYSTSGTYEQYF.

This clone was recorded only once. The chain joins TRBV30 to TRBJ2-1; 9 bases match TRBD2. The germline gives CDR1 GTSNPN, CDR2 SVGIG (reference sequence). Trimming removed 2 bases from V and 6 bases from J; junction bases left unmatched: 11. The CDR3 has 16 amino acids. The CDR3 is CAWSLQGGGRANEQFF. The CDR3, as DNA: TGTGCCTGGAGTCTCCAAGGGGGCGGGAGGGCCAATGAGCAGTTCTTC.

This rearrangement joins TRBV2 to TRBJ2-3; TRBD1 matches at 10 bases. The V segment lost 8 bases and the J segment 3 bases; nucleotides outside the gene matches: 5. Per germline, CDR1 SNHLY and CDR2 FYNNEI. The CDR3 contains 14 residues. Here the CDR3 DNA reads TGTGCCAGCGGAGACAGGGGGCAGACAGATACGCAGTATTTT. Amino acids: CASGDRGQTDTQYF. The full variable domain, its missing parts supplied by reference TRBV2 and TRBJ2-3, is EPEVTQTPSHQVTQMGQEVILRCVPISNHLYFYWYRQILGQKVEFLVSFYNNEISEKSEIFDDQFSVERPDGSNFTLKIRSTKLEDSAMYFCASGDRGQTDTQYFGPGTRLTVL.

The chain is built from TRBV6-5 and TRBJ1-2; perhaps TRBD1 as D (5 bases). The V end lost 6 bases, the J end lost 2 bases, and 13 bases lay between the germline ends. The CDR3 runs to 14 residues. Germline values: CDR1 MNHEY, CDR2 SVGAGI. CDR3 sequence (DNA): TGTGCCAGCAGCCCGGCAGGGTCCAACTATGGCTACACCTTC. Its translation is CASSPAGSNYGYTF.

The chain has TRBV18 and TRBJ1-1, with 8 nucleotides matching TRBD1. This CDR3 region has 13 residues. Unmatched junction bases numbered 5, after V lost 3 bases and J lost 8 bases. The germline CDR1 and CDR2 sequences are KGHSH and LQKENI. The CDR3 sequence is CASSPQGAEEAFF. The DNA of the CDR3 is TGTGCCAGCTCACCGCAGGGGGCGGAAGAAGCTTTCTTT.

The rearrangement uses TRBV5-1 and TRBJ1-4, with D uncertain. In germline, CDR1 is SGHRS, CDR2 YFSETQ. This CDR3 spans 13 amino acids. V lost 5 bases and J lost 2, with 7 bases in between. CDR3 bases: TGCGCCAGCAGGCGGGATACTAATGAAAAACTGTTTTTT. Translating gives CASRRDTNEKLFF.